The source of this TCR beta chain is a study of blood T cell repertoires in COVID-19. The junction had 3 bases not matched to a gene; V was cut back by 1 base and J by 0 bases. Per germline, CDR1 LGHNA and CDR2 YNFKEQ. The CDR3 extends over 15 amino acids. Method: immunoSEQ multiplex PCR; TCRdb's copy keeps in-frame clones and lacks some. The sample has around 110,000 clones, approximately 80% seen once. The clonotype was recovered from a man aged 70 or older with active or convalescent COVID-19. The rearrangement uses TRBV4-2 and TRBJ2-7; 7 bases agree with TRBD1. Source material: peripheral blood. This CDR3 reads CASSQGQGSSYEQYF. CDR3 bases: TGTGCCAGCAGCCAAGGACAGGGAAGCTCCTACGAGCAGTACTTC.